Each of the 10 T cell receptor beta chains below was sequenced from the same sample in a study of Ad26.COV2.S vaccination and SARS-CoV-2 variants. Produced via immunoSEQ multiplex PCR; TCRdb's table is partial and in-frame only. The table lists fewer than 800,000 clones, approximately 88% of them singletons. The treatment denotes: around 19 received Ad26.COV2.S at low or high dose, single or two shots; a few received placebo; per-sample allocation not given. Each sample was drawn 63 days after the first injection (of vaccine or placebo). The sample here was peripheral blood, taken in a trial of Ad26.COV2.S vaccine versus placebo. The receptors stem from a person aged 18 to 59 who received the Ad26.COV2.S COVID-19 vaccine or a placebo.

This chain joins TRBV3-1 (or the pseudogene TRBV3-2) and TRBJ2-7; 10 nucleotides line up with TRBD2. This CDR3 is 14 amino acids long. CDR1 is LGHDT, CDR2 YNNKEL, per germline (reference sequence). J gave up 6 bases and V 1 base, and 3 bases lay outside the gene matches. CDR3 bases: TGTGCCAGCAGCCAAGTGCGACTAGCGGGCGAGCAGTACTTC. Protein sequence: CASSQVRLAGEQYF.

This rearrangement joins TRBV5-1 to TRBJ1-3; D is ambiguous. Between the trimmed V and J ends, which lost 4 bases and 0 bases, there was a span of 14 bases. Germline values: CDR1 SGHRS, CDR2 YFSETQ. This CDR3 spans 16 amino acids. The CDR3 reads CASSPREVGSGNTIYF. CDR3 coding DNA: TGCGCCAGCAGCCCCCGGGAGGTGGGCTCTGGAAACACCATATATTTT.

The J gene is TRBJ1-1, the V gene TRBV6-1, with D unresolved. The V gene lost 3 bases and the J gene lost 3 bases, with 17 bases spanning the gap. This CDR3 is 16 amino acids long. CDR1 is MNHNS, CDR2 SASEGT, per germline. The CDR3 DNA follows: TGTGCCAGCAGTGAGAGGTCAGGTGGGCGCGACACTGAAGCTTTCTTT. Encoded protein: CASSERSGGRDTEAFF.

The genes are TRBV27 and TRBJ2-2, with 15 nucleotides matching TRBD2. The junction had 18 bases not matched to a gene; V was cut back by 5 bases and J by 2 bases. In germline, CDR1 is MNHEY, CDR2 SMNVEV (reference sequence). CDR3 length: 22 amino acids. This CDR3 is CASSKLTGTSGRNFGNTGELFF. The CDR3 nucleotides read TGTGCCAGCAGTAAACTAACCGGGACTAGCGGGAGGAATTTCGGCAACACCGGGGAGCTGTTTTTT.

The genes are TRBV13 and TRBJ2-5; D is undetermined. The CDR3 has 13 amino acids. Germline V gene sequence: CDR1 PRHDT, CDR2 FYEKMQ (reference sequence). Trimming shortened V by 3 bases and J by 3 bases, and 8 bases separated the two germline ends. CDR3 sequence: CASSLRIKETQYF. Written as DNA, the CDR3 is TGTGCCAGCAGCTTGAGGATCAAAGAGACCCAGTACTTC.

The chain carries TRBV19 and TRBJ1-4; D not certain. Germline lookup yields CDR1 LNHDA and CDR2 SQIVND (reference sequence). This CDR3 is built from 15 residues. Trimming shortened V by 6 bases and J by 3 bases, and 14 bases separated the two germline ends. The CDR3 reads CASSTTGRANEKLFF. CDR3 bases: TGTGCCAGTAGCACCACCGGGAGGGCTAATGAAAAACTGTTTTTT.

This rearrangement joins TRBV6-6 to TRBJ1-5; D is uncertain. The CDR3 has 12 residues. The V gene's germline CDR1 is MNHNY and CDR2 SVGAGI (reference sequence). Trimming pared 6 bases from V and 5 bases from J, leaving 8 bases between. The CDR3 coding sequence is TGTGCCAGCAGGTATGGGGATCAGCCCCAGCATTTT. Protein: CASRYGDQPQHF.

This clone was detected once. V and J are TRBV6-5 and TRBJ1-5, with D maybe TRBD1 (5 bases). The germline V and J ends were trimmed by 4 bases and 7 bases, with 17 bases remaining between them. This CDR3 is built from 15 residues. Per the germline V gene, CDR1 is MNHEY and CDR2 is SVGAGI. CDR3 DNA: TGTGCCAGCAGTTCGGGGGGTAGGGGAGGCCAGCCCCAGCATTTT. Translated, it gives CASSSGGRGGQPQHF.

This clone occurred a few times. This chain joins TRBV18 and TRBJ1-1; possible D gene TRBD1, 5 bases. Trimming cost V 3 bases and J 6 bases, with 14 bases left between them. The CDR3 runs to 14 residues. Germline CDR1 reads KGHSH; CDR2 reads LQKENI. CDR3 in amino acids: CASSPRRGVSEAFF. The CDR3 DNA follows: TGTGCCAGCTCACCCAGAAGGGGTGTCTCTGAAGCTTTCTTT.

The CDR3: CASSRRESTGELFF. In nucleotides, the CDR3 is TGTGCCAGCTCGAGACGGGAGTCCACCGGGGAGCTGTTTTTT. The chain employs TRBV18 and TRBJ2-2; D possibly corresponds to TRBD2 (6 bases). The V gene's germline CDR1 is KGHSH and CDR2 LQKENI. The V and J ends lost 6 bases and 4 bases respectively, with 12 bases between them. This CDR3 is 14 amino acids long.